This T cell receptor beta chain was sequenced during a study of blood T cell repertoires in COVID-19. Looking at the study overall: The United States, Italy and Spain supplied acute and convalescent COVID-19 samples. T cells, B-cell-depleted T cells, or PBMCs supplied cDNA or gDNA.

Germline V gives CDR1 MDHEN, CDR2 SYDVKM. Trimming left V 8 bases short and J 2 bases short, with 15 bases between. The CDR3 is 14 residues long. TCRdb's copy holds only in-frame clones and misses some; the assay was immunoSEQ multiplex PCR. The sample has roughly 100,000 clones; around 87% are singletons. The chain combines TRBV28 with TRBJ1-1, with D unclear. The sequenced sample was peripheral blood. This receptor was obtained from a woman in her twenties or thirties with acute or convalescent COVID-19. The CDR3, as DNA: TGTGCCAGCCCAGCACCGGGATCCAACACTGAAGCTTTCTTT. Its translation: CASPAPGSNTEAFF.